Each of the 3 T cell receptor beta chains below was sequenced from the same sample in a study of blood T cell repertoires in COVID-19 (TCRdb year 2020). Receptor amplification or capture employed the immunoSEQ multiplex PCR assay. TCRdb limited this immuneACCESS table to in-frame rearrangements with V and J called. A share of clones is missing; checked studies link under half to unresolved V genes, and the rest is unexplained. This sample is represented by 450,000 or so clones; roughly 91% of them were singletons. About 0.6% of the sample is in the top ten clones. The sample taken for sequencing was PBMCs or T cells enriched from blood (not recorded which). The origin of the receptors is a man in his late teens or twenties who had recovered from COVID-19.

As regards this clone: The junction departs from the called germline gene at one end, perhaps through a read error. The V call is TRBV13, the J call TRBJ2-5; weak D call: TRBD1 (5 bases). Per the germline V gene, CDR1 is PRHDT and CDR2 is FYEKMQ (reference sequence). CDR3 size: 13 residues. CDR3 coding DNA: TGTGCCAGCAGCATAGGAAAGGGGGAGACCCAGTACTTC. As protein: CASSIGKGETQYF.

The V call is TRBV2, the J call TRBJ2-2; D perhaps matches TRBD2 (5 bases). The CDR3 runs 14 residues. CDR1 and CDR2 (germline): SNHLY, FYNNEI. V lost 6 bases to trimming and J lost 1 base, with 9 bases between them. CDR3 in DNA: TGTGCCAGCAGACTAAGCGGGAACACCGGGGAGCTGTTTTTT. Its protein is CASRLSGNTGELFF.

Notes on this clone: Different DNA sequences within this sample yield the same CDR3. The gene calls are TRBV19 and TRBJ1-5; D perhaps matches TRBD1 (5 bases). Deletions cut 3 bases from V and 1 base from J, with 7 bases between. The CDR3 is 14 residues long. Per the germline V gene, CDR1 is LNHDA and CDR2 is SQIVND (reference sequence). The CDR3 reads CASSIDRSNQPQHF. CDR3 nucleotides: TGTGCCAGTAGTATTGACAGAAGCAATCAGCCCCAGCATTTT.